Listed here is a single T cell receptor (beta chain). In the original processing: The authors estimated nucleated cell counts from reference gene primer amplification. Only in-frame clones appear in the TCRdb table, and some are missing; sequencing was by immunoSEQ multiplex PCR. Clone size and V and J calls were adopted from that table, with D and trimming inferred from the DNA. The sample lists approximately 50,000 clones; about 90% were seen once. Per germline, CDR1 SNHLY and CDR2 FYNNEI. With 7 bases removed from V and 2 bases from J, the gap between germline ends came to 15 bases. CDR3 size: 15 residues. The sample originates from a study of blood T cell repertoires in COVID-19. Study summary: From T cells, B-cell-depleted T cells, or PBMCs came the material, which was cDNA or gDNA.

The TCR was taken from a man in his fifties or sixties with active COVID-19. The sequencing sample was made of peripheral blood. V is TRBV2 and J is TRBJ1-3; tentative D call: TRBD1 (6 bases). In DNA, the CDR3 is TGTGCCAGCACGGAACAGGGAAAGGCTGGAAACACCATATATTTT. Translating gives CASTEQGKAGNTIYF.